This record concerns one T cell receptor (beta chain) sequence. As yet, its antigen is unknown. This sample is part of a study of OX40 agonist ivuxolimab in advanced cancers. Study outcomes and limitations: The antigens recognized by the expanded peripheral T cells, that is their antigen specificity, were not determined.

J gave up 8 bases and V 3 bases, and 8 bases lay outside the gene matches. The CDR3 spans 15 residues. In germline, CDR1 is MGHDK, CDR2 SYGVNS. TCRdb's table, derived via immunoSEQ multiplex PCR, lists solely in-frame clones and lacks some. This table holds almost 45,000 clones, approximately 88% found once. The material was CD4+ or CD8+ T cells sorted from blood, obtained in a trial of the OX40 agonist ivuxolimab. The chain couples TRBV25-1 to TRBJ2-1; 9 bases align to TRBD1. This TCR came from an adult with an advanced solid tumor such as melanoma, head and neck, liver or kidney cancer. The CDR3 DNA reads TGTGCCAGCAGTGAGACGGACAGGGGCTCCCATGAGCAGTTCTTC. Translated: CASSETDRGSHEQFF.